Listed below are T cell receptor beta chains from one sample, sequenced in a study of vaccination and CD4 T cells after COVID-19. Each CDR3 protein gets one entry after TCRdb re-called the PCR reads with MiXCR. The table lists about 10,000 distinct CDR3 sequences, about 32% of them singletons. These TCRs' antigens remain unknown. The sample taken for sequencing was CD4+ T cells from blood, cultured in vitro. These TCRs come from a human donor in good health. Each CDR3 is given with its conserved first and last residue. D genes are given only for firm matches.

V gene | D gene | CDR3 protein
TRBV5-1 | - | CASSLGVAGGMNTEAFF
TRBV25-1 | TRBD2 | CASSEWNSGANTGELFF
TRBV28 | TRBD2 | CASSPWTSGRRDTQYF
TRBV6-1 | TRBD1 | CASSQTGGGYGHTF
TRBV18 | - | CASSPPGVNTEAFF
TRBV11-3 | - | CASSPGNGNTIYF
TRBV7-9 | - | CASSLSGDYYEQFF
TRBV7-9 | - | CASRSNPGEITSTEAFF
TRBV9 | TRBD1 | CASSVSGGKYQPQHF
TRBV19 | - | CASSIILGVNNEQFF
TRBV6-1 | TRBD1 | CASNIRQGSYNEQFF
TRBV7-8 | TRBD2 | CASSTRFGGGGTDTQYF
TRBV6-2/TRBV6-3 | - | CASRTNQPQHF
TRBV5-1 | - | CASSLERRGGSEQYF
TRBV12-3/TRBV12-4 | - | CASSPDGNTEAFF
TRBV20-1 | TRBD1 | CSAKRTGEGTEAFF
TRBV7-8 | - | CASSLGEGRRPQHF
TRBV6-1 | - | CASSQTQIGEKLFF
TRBV6-2/TRBV6-3 | - | CASLSYGGETQYF
TRBV11-2 | - | CASSLDWTDTQYF
TRBV6-1 | TRBD1 | CASRRTGGDEKLFF
TRBV10-3 | - | CAISESGRGRIDSLYEQYF
TRBV7-8 | TRBD1 | CASSLGTGGAYGYTF
TRBV7-6 | - | CASSLDVYNEQFF
TRBV27 | - | CASSFRGRYNEQFF
TRBV6-2/TRBV6-3 | - | CASSYSIGDYEQYF
TRBV27 | TRBD2 | CASSFHRPSRWGTSSSYEQYF
TRBV19 | - | CASSISGTLYEQYF
TRBV10-2 | TRBD2 | CASSEILAFTDTQYF
TRBV21-1 | - | CASSKGGQGHSYEQYF
TRBV6-1 | - | CASGARPSEAFF
TRBV28 | TRBD2 | CASSTPGSGPPYNEQFF
TRBV30 | - | CAWSVQWTQDNSPLHF
TRBV11-2 | TRBD1 | CASSSIQGNADTQYF
TRBV2 | - | CASSAGVRAGYTF
TRBV7-9 | - | CASSPSISSTEAFF
TRBV20-1 | - | CSARERRPYNEQFF
TRBV19 | TRBD1 | CASSSGGAWTDTQYF
TRBV19 | TRBD1 | CASSIGAFGQGVYNEQFF
TRBV19 | TRBD1 | CAIRVQGPDTGELFF
TRBV10-3 | - | CAIGTDSNQPQHF
TRBV20-1 | - | CSARDLDKGDTGELFF
TRBV27 | TRBD2 | CASSLKGLAGVRNTGELFF
TRBV6-2/TRBV6-3 | - | CASRGTLSSYEQYF
TRBV20-1 | - | CSARPLGGPYEQYF